This T cell receptor beta chain was identified in a study of Graves' ophthalmopathy and Graves' hyperthyroidism. Study observations and caveats: Researchers report that a 13-signature model separated ophthalmopathy from stable hyperthyroidism, posting almost 90% sensitivity and 75% to 84% specificity.

Orbital computed tomography and thyroid ultrasound, along with TRAb, serum thyroxine and clinical symptoms, underpinned diagnosis. RNA served as the template for amplifying TCR beta CDR3 regions. Investigators did first-round RT-PCR with HTBI primers, then second-round multiplex PCR. One entry per CDR3 protein, called by TCRdb with MiXCR from the multiplex PCR reads. The data contain 1 million to 1.3 million distinct CDR3 sequences, about 35% of them seen just once; the ten biggest clones take up approximately 12%. Of note for this clonotype: Its specificity is not known.

This sequence was found in an adult man with Graves' hyperthyroidism. The sample was peripheral blood or thyroid tissue (not recorded which).

The chain's CDR3 is CASSVGLAGVLGGELFF. In nucleotides, the CDR3 is TGTGCCAGCAGCGTCGGACTAGCGGGAGTCTTGGGCGGGGAGCTGTTTTTT. V is TRBV9 and J is TRBJ2-2, with 13 nucleotides matching TRBD2. The CDR3 loop spans 17 amino acids. After removal of 2 bases from V and 7 bases from J, the junction contained 8 bases not matched to a gene. In germline, CDR1 is SGDLS, CDR2 YYNGEE.